Each of the 8 T cell receptor beta chains below was sequenced from the same sample in a study of post-analysis software for immune sequencing data. Their specific antigens are unknown. Presence of unique molecular identifiers characterized the TCR beta cDNA libraries. TCRdb independently ran MiXCR on the PCR reads; one entry per CDR3 protein. The sample has 450,000 to 650,000 distinct CDR3 sequences; roughly 46% are singletons. Overall study findings and caveats: Roughly five TRBV segments, including TRBV5-6, TRBV5-1 and TRBV20-1, were more frequent in patients than controls.

The sequenced sample consisted of blood. These receptor sequences come from a girl aged 10-17 years with multiple sclerosis.

The chain uses TRBV20-1 and TRBJ1-2; D uncertain. V shed 3 bases and J shed 6 bases, with 14 bases lying between them. The CDR3 sequence is 13 residues long. The germline gives CDR1 DFQATT, CDR2 SNEGSKA (reference sequence). The CDR3 nucleotides read TGCAGTGCTAGCAAGGGTAGGTGGGATGGCTACACCTTC. Its translation is CSASKGRWDGYTF.

This clonotype appeared once. This CDR3 is CASNELAGRRYNEQFF. The CDR3 region has the DNA TGTGCCAGCAACGAGCTAGCGGGGAGAAGATACAATGAGCAGTTCTTC. The chain employs TRBV6-2 or TRBV6-3 and TRBJ2-1; TRBD2 matches 9 bases. CDR1 MNHEY and CDR2 SVGEGT come from the germline V gene. V shed 7 bases, J shed 4 bases, and the junction held 11 bases outside the gene matches. CDR3 length: 16 amino acids.

V gene TRBV11-2 combines with J gene TRBJ1-2; no clear D gene. Deletions cut 6 bases from V and 6 bases from J, with 11 bases between. The CDR3 is 12 residues long. Looked up from germline, CDR1 is SGHAT and CDR2 is FQNNGV. In DNA form, the CDR3 reads TGTGCCAGCAGTCCCGAGAGGAATGGCTACACCTTC. Its protein product is CASSPERNGYTF.

This clonotype was detected a few times. This chain links TRBV6-1 with TRBJ2-7, with TRBD2 matching 8 bases. V dropped 5 bases and J dropped 6; count of bases not matched to a gene: 15. From germline, CDR1 is MNHNS and CDR2 SASEGT. This CDR3 has 16 amino acids. CDR3 in DNA: TGTGCCAGCAGTCCGTCTAGCGGGCTCCCTGTCTCCGAGCAGTACTTC. Translated, it gives CASSPSSGLPVSEQYF.

This clonotype was found many times. The CDR3 sequence: CASRREYEQYF. The CDR3 nucleotides read TGCGCCAGCAGAAGGGAGTACGAGCAGTACTTC. The chain has TRBV5-1 and TRBJ2-7; TRBD2 is a possible D gene (5 bases). Looked up from germline, CDR1 is SGHRS and CDR2 is YFSETQ. With 5 bases removed from V and 4 bases from J, the gap between germline ends came to 7 bases. The length of the CDR3 is 11 residues.

The gene calls are TRBV10-3 and TRBJ2-7; 9 bases map to TRBD1. Germline values: CDR1 ENHRY, CDR2 SYGVKD. The CDR3 length is 14 residues. V lost 10 bases and J lost 2; bases outside the gene matches: 9. The CDR3 loop is CATGRTGETYEQYF. The CDR3 DNA sequence: TGTGCCACAGGGAGGACAGGGGAAACCTACGAGCAGTACTTC.

A few counts support this clonotype. The chain links TRBV24-1 to TRBJ2-6; perhaps TRBD2 as D (6 bases). The germline V gene encodes CDR1 KGHDR and CDR2 SFDVKD. The CDR3 is made up of 17 amino acids. V lost 4 bases and J 1 base, leaving 13 bases between the germline ends. CDR3 sequence (DNA): TGTGCCACCAGTGAGGGCGATAGCGGATCTGGGGCCAACGTCCTGACTTTC. Residues: CATSEGDSGSGANVLTF.

The chain joins TRBV29-1 to TRBJ1-2; D remains unclear. The germline V and J ends were trimmed by 0 bases and 6 bases, with 11 bases remaining between them. The CDR3 loop spans 13 amino acids. Per germline, CDR1 SQVTM and CDR2 ANQGSEA. The CDR3 coding sequence is TGCAGCGTTGAAGAAGACACGATACATGGCTACACCTTC. Translated: CSVEEDTIHGYTF.